This T cell receptor (beta chain) was documented in a study of blood T cell repertoires in COVID-19. Study summary: Acute-phase and convalescent COVID-19 samples originated in the United States, Italy and Spain. PBMCs, B-cell-depleted T cells, or T cells were the source of the cDNA or gDNA that made up the material.

Repertoires were generated with immunoSEQ multiplex PCR, while TCRdb's copy carries only in-frame clones and drops some. The data hold a few hundred thousand clones, with roughly 80% observed a single time. The CDR3 length is 17 residues. J gave up 0 bases and V 5 bases, and 10 bases lay outside the gene matches. Per germline, CDR1 PRHDT and CDR2 FYEKMQ (reference sequence). The clonotype originates from a woman aged 18-29 years with acute or convalescent COVID-19. The sample was peripheral blood. This sequence joins TRBV13 and TRBJ2-4; TRBD2 aligns across 7 bases. CDR3 DNA: TGTGCCAGCAGCACCCGGGGGGAGGCCTCAGCCAAAAACATTCAGTACTTC. This gives the protein CASSTRGEASAKNIQYF.